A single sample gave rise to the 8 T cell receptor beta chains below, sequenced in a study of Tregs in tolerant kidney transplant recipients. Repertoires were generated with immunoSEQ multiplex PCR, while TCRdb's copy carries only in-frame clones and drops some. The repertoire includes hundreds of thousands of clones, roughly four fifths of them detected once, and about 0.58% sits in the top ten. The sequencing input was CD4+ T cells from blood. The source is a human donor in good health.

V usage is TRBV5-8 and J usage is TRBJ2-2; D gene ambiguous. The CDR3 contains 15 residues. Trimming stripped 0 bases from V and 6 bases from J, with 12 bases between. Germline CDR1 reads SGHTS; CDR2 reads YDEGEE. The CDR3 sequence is CASSLGTLLPGELFF. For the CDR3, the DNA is TGTGCCAGCAGCTTGGGCACCCTGCTTCCCGGGGAGCTGTTTTTT.

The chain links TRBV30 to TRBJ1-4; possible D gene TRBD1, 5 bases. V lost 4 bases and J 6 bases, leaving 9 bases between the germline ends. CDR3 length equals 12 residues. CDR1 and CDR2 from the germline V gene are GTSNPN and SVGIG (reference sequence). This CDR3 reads CAWKGLYEKLFF. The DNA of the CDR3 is TGTGCCTGGAAGGGGCTGTATGAAAAACTGTTTTTT. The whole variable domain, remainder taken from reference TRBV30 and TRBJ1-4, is SQTIHQWPATLVQPVGSPLSLECTVEGTSNPNLYWYRQAAGRGLQLLFYSVGIGQISSEVPQNLSASRPQDRQFILSSKKLLLSDSGFYLCAWKGLYEKLFFGSGTQLSVL.

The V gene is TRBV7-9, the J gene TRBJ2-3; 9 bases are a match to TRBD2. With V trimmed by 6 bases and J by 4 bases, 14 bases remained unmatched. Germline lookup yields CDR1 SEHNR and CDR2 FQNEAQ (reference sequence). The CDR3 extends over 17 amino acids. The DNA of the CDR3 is TGTGCCAGCAGAAGAAGAGGGCGGGAGGGCCGCGCAGATACGCAGTATTTT. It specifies CASRRRGREGRADTQYF.

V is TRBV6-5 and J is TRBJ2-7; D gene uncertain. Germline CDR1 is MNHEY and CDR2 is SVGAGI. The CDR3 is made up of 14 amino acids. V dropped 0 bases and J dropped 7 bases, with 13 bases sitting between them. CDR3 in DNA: TGTGCCAGCAGTTACTCGAGGCAGCCGAGGGAGCAGTACTTC. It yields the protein CASSYSRQPREQYF.

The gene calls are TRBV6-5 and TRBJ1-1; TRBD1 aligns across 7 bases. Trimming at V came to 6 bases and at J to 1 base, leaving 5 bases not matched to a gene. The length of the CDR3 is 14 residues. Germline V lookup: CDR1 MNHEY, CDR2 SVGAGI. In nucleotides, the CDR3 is TGTGCCAGCAGAGGTCGACAGGGGAACACTGAAGCTTTCTTT. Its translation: CASRGRQGNTEAFF.

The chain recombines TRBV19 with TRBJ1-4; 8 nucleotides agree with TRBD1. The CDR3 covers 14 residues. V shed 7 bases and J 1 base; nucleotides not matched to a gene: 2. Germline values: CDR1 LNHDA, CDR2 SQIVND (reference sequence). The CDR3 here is CASTTGGTNEKLFF. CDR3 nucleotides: TGTGCCAGTACAACAGGGGGAACTAATGAAAAACTGTTTTTT.

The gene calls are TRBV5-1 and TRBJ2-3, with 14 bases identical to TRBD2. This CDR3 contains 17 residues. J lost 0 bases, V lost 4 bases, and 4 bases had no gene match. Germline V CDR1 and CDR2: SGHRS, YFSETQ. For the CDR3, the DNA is TGCGCCAGCAGCCCTAGGACTAGCGGGGGGAGCACAGATACGCAGTATTTT. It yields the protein CASSPRTSGGSTDTQYF.

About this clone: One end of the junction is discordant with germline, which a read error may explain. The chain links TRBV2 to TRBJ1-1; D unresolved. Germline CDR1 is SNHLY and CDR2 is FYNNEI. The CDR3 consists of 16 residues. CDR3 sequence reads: CVSSQPVRQRTPEAFF. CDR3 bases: TGTGTCAGCAGCCAACCGGTGAGGCAGAGAACCCCTGAAGCTTTCTTT.